This TCR beta chain comes out of a study of T cell changes during pregnancy in multiple sclerosis. Profiled with immunoSEQ multiplex PCR; TCRdb holds only in-frame clones, not every one. The sample yields 70,000 to 75,000 clones, 85% to 95% seen once. Germline V gene data show CDR1 as SGHAT and CDR2 as FQNNGV. CDR3 length: 18 residues. V was pared by 4 bases and J by 3 bases, with 17 bases of the junction left unmatched. Sample: peripheral blood, taken in the second trimester of pregnancy. V is TRBV11-2 and J is TRBJ1-2, with 7 bases that match TRBD1. This sequence originates from a female donor in good health, enrolled as a control in a pregnancy study. Here the CDR3 reads CASSSTGVGRVEDYGYTF. The CDR3 DNA follows: TGTGCCAGCAGCTCTACAGGGGTGGGGCGTGTGGAGGACTATGGCTACACCTTC.